This T cell receptor (beta chain) was retrieved from a study of cytomegalovirus exposure and HLA in healthy donors. Concerning this clone itself: Its antigen is undetermined.

Study-wide results and caveats: Some TCR beta chains (roughly 150 of them) were listed as cytomegalovirus-associated. A later analysis reportedly identified an Asian-associated ancestry cluster as carrying fewer N-insertions than the 666-donor mean. Productive rates of about 87% or about 30% were seen for most TCR beta V segments in an earlier analysis.

From germline, CDR1 is SGHNT and CDR2 YYREEE (reference sequence). V was shortened by 0 bases and J by 4 bases, with 10 bases between the two germline ends. The CDR3 has 14 amino acids. It was with 60 Vbeta and 13 Jbeta primers that the PCR ran. Sequenced by immunoSEQ multiplex PCR; TCRdb stores in-frame clones only, minus some. This sample has 55,000 to 75,000 clones; more than 75% occur once, and the top ten carry 3%. This chain joins TRBV5-4 and TRBJ1-2; tentatively, D is TRBD1 (5 bases). Sequencing was done on a sample of PBMCs. The receptor was isolated from a girl aged 5-17 years in good health and CMV-seropositive. This CDR3 reads CASSLAPQVYGYTF. The CDR3, as DNA: TGTGCCAGCAGCTTGGCCCCACAGGTCTATGGCTACACCTTC.